A single sample gave rise to the 13 T cell receptor beta chains below, sequenced in a study of T cell repertoires in cytomegalovirus infection. Their antigens are not known. TCRdb processed the reads anew with MiXCR; each CDR3 protein has one entry. The sample carries about a million distinct CDR3 sequences, approximately 31% recorded once. The sequencing here drew on cultured CD8+ T cells from PBMCs, taken from culture after CMV antigen stimulation. Receptors were obtained from a human donor in good health (CMV status not recorded). Some clones in this sample may be carry-over from other donors' samples.

At least ten counts were recorded for this clonotype. The genes are TRBV7-8 and TRBJ1-2, with D uncertain. The V end was cut by 1 base, the J end by 8 bases, with 20 bases between. CDR3 length equals 16 residues. In germline, CDR1 is SGHVS, CDR2 FQNEAQ. CDR3: CASSLVSTDVIGGYTF. The DNA of the CDR3 is TGTGCCAGCAGCTTAGTTTCCACGGACGTCATTGGAGGCTACACCTTC.

This chain uses TRBV7-8 with TRBJ2-2; D might be TRBD1 or TRBD2, each matching 6 bases. Germline V lookup: CDR1 SGHVS, CDR2 FQNEAQ. CDR3 length equals 15 residues. The V gene lost 5 bases and the J gene lost 5 bases, with 15 bases spanning the gap. This chain's CDR3 is CASSPKGGGTGELFF. The CDR3 region has the DNA TGTGCCAGCAGCCCGAAGGGGGGAGGAACCGGGGAGCTGTTTTTT.

This sequence joins TRBV3-1 and TRBJ1-1; TRBD1 is a possible D gene (6 bases). The CDR3 consists of 15 residues. The germline gives CDR1 LGHDT, CDR2 YNNKEL (reference sequence). The V end lost 4 bases, the J end lost 0 bases, and 12 bases lay between the germline ends. The CDR3 DNA follows: TGTGCCAGCAGCCCAGGACAGCCCATGAACACTGAAGCTTTCTTT. The encoded protein is CASSPGQPMNTEAFF.

The chain links TRBV6-5 to TRBJ1-6, with no clear D. The CDR3 has 17 amino acids. Looked up from germline, CDR1 is MNHEY and CDR2 is SVGAGI. The germline V and J ends were trimmed by 2 bases and 7 bases, with 18 bases remaining between them. CDR3 amino acids: CASSYHPPGTGNSPLHF. DNA for the CDR3: TGTGCCAGCAGTTACCACCCCCCCGGAACGGGAAATTCACCCCTCCACTTT.

The chain recombines TRBV24-1 with TRBJ2-1; D unclear. The CDR3 consists of 18 residues. The V gene lost 3 bases and the J gene lost 2 bases, with 19 bases spanning the gap. The germline V gene encodes CDR1 KGHDR and CDR2 SFDVKD. CDR3 protein: CATSDPGSPQVTYNEQFF. Here the CDR3 DNA reads TGTGCCACCAGTGATCCTGGGTCCCCTCAAGTGACCTACAATGAGCAGTTCTTC.

The table lists this clonotype with a few counts. The chain links TRBV4-1 to TRBJ2-5, with D maybe TRBD1 (5 bases). Trimming removed 4 bases from V and 1 base from J, with 13 bases in between. Germline loops: CDR1 MGHRA, CDR2 YSYEKL. CDR3 length: 15 residues. The CDR3 region is CASSPLVGVQETQYF. DNA for the CDR3: TGCGCCAGCAGCCCTCTTGTAGGGGTCCAAGAGACCCAGTACTTC.

This clonotype was seen at least ten times. The V and J genes are TRBV7-8 and TRBJ1-2; D is uncertain. Germline lookup yields CDR1 SGHVS and CDR2 FQNEAQ. The CDR3 covers 13 residues. Trimming pared 2 bases from V and 7 bases from J, leaving 11 bases between. The CDR3 DNA reads as TGTGCCAGCAGCTTAAAACAGATCAGTGGCTACACCTTC. The encoded protein is CASSLKQISGYTF.

This clonotype has more than one count but fewer than ten. The chain employs TRBV18 and TRBJ1-1; D is perhaps TRBD1 (5 bases). The germline gives CDR1 KGHSH, CDR2 LQKENI. This CDR3 contains 14 residues. V was pared by 0 bases and J by 1 base, with 6 bases between. CDR3 amino acids: CASSPPTGNTEAFF. CDR3 DNA: TGTGCCAGCTCACCACCCACAGGGAACACTGAAGCTTTCTTT.

Many counts were recorded for this clonotype. The chain recombines TRBV28 with TRBJ2-3; the D gene could be TRBD1 or TRBD2 (5 bases each). CDR1 and CDR2 (germline): MDHEN, SYDVKM. This CDR3 spans 14 amino acids. The germline V and J ends were trimmed by 6 bases and 1 base, with 11 bases remaining between them. CDR3 sequence: CASRGDVGTDTQYF. The CDR3 DNA reads as TGTGCCAGCAGGGGGGACGTCGGCACAGATACGCAGTATTTT. The complete variable domain, with remaining parts taken from reference TRBV28 and TRBJ2-3, reads DVKVTQSSRYLVKRTGEKVFLECVQDMDHENMFWYRQDPGLGLRLIYFSYDVKMKEKGDIPEGYSVSREKKERFSLILESASTNQTSMYLCASRGDVGTDTQYFGPGTRLTVL.

This chain links TRBV7-9 with TRBJ2-7; D is possibly TRBD1 (6 bases). Trimming stripped 2 bases from V and 1 base from J, with 15 bases between. This CDR3 region has 16 residues. Germline CDR1 and CDR2: SEHNR and FQNEAQ (reference sequence). The CDR3: CASSLNLGQFSYEQYV. The CDR3, as DNA: TGTGCCAGCAGCTTAAATCTGGGACAATTTTCCTACGAGCAGTACGTC.

The chain employs TRBV7-9 and TRBJ2-2; the match to TRBD1 covers 11 bases. Germline CDR1 is SEHNR and CDR2 is FQNEAQ (reference sequence). The CDR3 length is 14 residues. V dropped 4 bases and J dropped 10; count of bases not matched to a gene: 5. In DNA, the CDR3 is TGTGCCAGCAGCTCCCGGACAGGGGGCCAGGAGCTGTTTTTT. Translated, it gives CASSSRTGGQELFF.

The rearrangement links TRBV7-6 to TRBJ2-7, with D tentatively TRBD1 (5 bases). Trimming shortened V by 6 bases and J by 12 bases, and 15 bases separated the two germline ends. Germline values: CDR1 SGHVS, CDR2 FNYEAQ. The CDR3 is 11 residues long. The CDR3 loop reads CASSPQGHAYF. The CDR3 DNA reads as TGTGCCAGCAGTCCTCAGGGTCACGCGTACTTC.

This clonotype was counted between two and nine times. The chain couples TRBV7-6 to TRBJ1-1, with a possible D match to TRBD1 (5 bases). In germline, CDR1 is SGHVS, CDR2 FNYEAQ. This CDR3 is 13 amino acids long. Trimming took 2 bases from V and 7 from J, leaving 11 bases between them. In DNA form, the CDR3 reads TGTGCCAGCAGCTTACAAGGGGCTGATGAAGCTTTCTTT. The encoded protein is CASSLQGADEAFF.